One sample yielded the 28 T cell receptor beta chains listed below, sequenced in a study of OX40 agonist ivuxolimab in advanced cancers. TCRdb keeps only in-frame clones here, not all; method: immunoSEQ multiplex PCR. The repertoire includes tens of thousands of clones, nearly 85% of them detected once, and over 3% sits in the top ten. The sequencing used CD4+ or CD8+ T cells sorted from blood, collected in a trial of the OX40 agonist ivuxolimab. Source of these receptors: an adult with an advanced solid tumor such as melanoma, head and neck, liver or kidney cancer.

This chain's CDR3 is CATGQASSYNSPLHF. CDR3 nucleotides: TGTGCCACGGGACAGGCGAGCTCCTATAATTCACCCCTCCACTTT. This chain links TRBV6-5 with TRBJ1-6; 8 positions match TRBD1. The CDR3 totals 15 residues. The V gene's germline CDR1 is MNHEY and CDR2 SVGAGI. Trimming cost V 10 bases and J 0 bases; bases outside gene matches: 5.

This chain links TRBV25-1 with TRBJ2-7, with D uncertain. The CDR3 covers 13 residues. Trimming shortened V by 3 bases and J by 3 bases, and 9 bases separated the two germline ends. CDR1 MGHDK and CDR2 SYGVNS come from the germline V gene. The CDR3 protein is CASSDMVVYEQYF. The CDR3, as DNA: TGTGCCAGCAGTGATATGGTGGTCTACGAGCAGTACTTC.

This clone came up once. The chain joins TRBV2 to TRBJ2-6; a weak D match, TRBD2 (5 bases). Germline V CDR1 and CDR2: SNHLY, FYNNEI. The CDR3 has 16 amino acids. The germline V and J ends were trimmed by 6 bases and 1 base, with 13 bases remaining between them. The CDR3 DNA follows: TGTGCCAGCAGCAGAACTCGGACTTCTGGGGCCAACGTCCTGACTTTC. Translating gives CASSRTRTSGANVLTF.

This rearrangement joins TRBV10-3 to TRBJ2-7, with 7 bases that match TRBD2. Germline-derived CDR1 and CDR2 are ENHRY and SYGVKD. V was clipped by 0 bases and J by 2 bases; unmatched bases: 4. This CDR3 has 15 residues. DNA of the CDR3: TGTGCCATCAGTGAGTCGCTAGCGGTGACCTACGAGCAGTACTTC. It yields the protein CAISESLAVTYEQYF.

The V call is TRBV29-1, the J call TRBJ2-7; tentatively, D is TRBD2 (6 bases). Germline CDR1 SQVTM, CDR2 ANQGSEA. Trimming took 4 bases from V and 11 from J, leaving 21 bases between them. The CDR3 consists of 13 residues. In DNA, the CDR3 is TGCAGCGTTGGGGCTCCCGGGACTGCCATTGAGTACTTC. It encodes CSVGAPGTAIEYF.

This sequence joins TRBV7-2 and TRBJ1-5, with D perhaps TRBD1 (5 bases). Trimming removed 2 bases at V and 0 bases at J, with 8 bases between. The germline gives CDR1 SGHTA, CDR2 FQGNSA. The CDR3 consists of 15 residues. The DNA for the CDR3 is TGTGCCAGCAGCTTAAAGGGACTTAGCAATCAGCCCCAGCATTTT. Its translation: CASSLKGLSNQPQHF. Supplemented by reference TRBV7-2 and TRBJ1-5, the full variable domain reads GAGVSQSPSNKVTEKGKDVELRCDPISGHTALYWYRQSLGQGLEFLIYFQGNSAPDKSGLPSDRFSAERTGGSVSTLTIQRTQQEDSAVYLCASSLKGLSNQPQHFGDGTRLSIL.

The chain recombines TRBV7-6 with TRBJ2-5; no clear D gene. The germline V and J ends were trimmed by 0 bases and 1 base, with 9 bases remaining between them. Germline lookup yields CDR1 SGHVS and CDR2 FNYEAQ. The CDR3 is 15 residues long. CDR3 loop: CASSLAAIIQETQYF. CDR3 nucleotide sequence: TGTGCCAGCAGCTTAGCCGCCATTATCCAAGAGACCCAGTACTTC.

The rearrangement joins TRBV6-1 to TRBJ2-1, with TRBD2 matching over 8 bases. Looked up from germline, CDR1 is MNHNS and CDR2 is SASEGT. This CDR3 has 14 residues. V was clipped by 4 bases and J by 5 bases; unmatched bases: 4. CDR3 in amino acids: CASSVERGNNEQFF. Written as DNA, the CDR3 is TGTGCCAGCAGTGTCGAGCGGGGGAACAATGAGCAGTTCTTC.

This sequence joins TRBV18 and TRBJ2-4; 9 nucleotides agree with TRBD2. The CDR3 is 16 amino acids. Per germline, CDR1 KGHSH and CDR2 LQKENI. With V trimmed by 0 bases and J by 1 base, 1 base remained unmatched. The CDR3 sequence: CASSPPSGRAKNIQYF. The CDR3 DNA is TGTGCCAGCTCACCACCAAGCGGGAGGGCCAAAAACATTCAGTACTTC.

The chain combines TRBV4-1 with TRBJ1-1; possibly TRBD1 for D (5 bases). Germline loops: CDR1 MGHRA, CDR2 YSYEKL. Trimming took 1 base from V and 6 from J, leaving 12 bases between them. CDR3 length: 14 amino acids. Here the CDR3 reads CASSQGTRWSEAFF. In nucleotides, the CDR3 is TGCGCCAGCAGCCAAGGGACACGGTGGTCTGAAGCTTTCTTT.

This chain connects TRBV4-2 to TRBJ2-1, with 12 bases that match TRBD2. This CDR3 region has 16 residues. Per germline, CDR1 LGHNA and CDR2 YNFKEQ. The V gene end was trimmed by 0 bases and the J gene end by 4 bases; junction bases not matched to a gene: 1. The CDR3 nucleotides read TGTGCCAGCAGCCAAGAGACTAGCGGGAGTTACAATGAGCAGTTCTTC. It specifies CASSQETSGSYNEQFF.

This chain uses TRBV2 with TRBJ2-3; TRBD1 agrees at 7 bases. This CDR3 region has 16 residues. Germline CDR1 and CDR2: SNHLY and FYNNEI. Trimming took 8 bases from V and 4 from J; bases not matched to a gene: 15. DNA for the CDR3: TGTGCCAGCGGCCTCAACAGGGGAATCGGCGCAGATACGCAGTATTTT. Translation: CASGLNRGIGADTQYF. Complete variable domain (other parts from reference TRBV2 and TRBJ2-3): EPEVTQTPSHQVTQMGQEVILRCVPISNHLYFYWYRQILGQKVEFLVSFYNNEISEKSEIFDDQFSVERPDGSNFTLKIRSTKLEDSAMYFCASGLNRGIGADTQYFGPGTRLTVL.

This chain uses TRBV4-1 with TRBJ2-2; D not resolved. The CDR3 is 16 residues long. The V and J ends lost 5 bases and 0 bases respectively, with 13 bases between them. CDR1 MGHRA and CDR2 YSYEKL come from the germline V gene. CDR3 protein: CASSTPGRTNTGELFF. The CDR3 coding sequence is TGCGCCAGCAGCACCCCCGGACGTACGAACACCGGGGAGCTGTTTTTT.

The chain is built from TRBV5-1 and TRBJ2-1; 7 bases agree with TRBD1. V shed 2 bases, J shed 5 bases, and the junction held 25 bases outside the gene matches. There are 21 residues in the CDR3. Germline V gives CDR1 SGHRS, CDR2 YFSETQ. The DNA for the CDR3 is TGCGCCAGCAGCTTCGCCCACCCTCCGCTCTCAGACAGGGCCCCTGACAATGAGCAGTTCTTC. Its translation: CASSFAHPPLSDRAPDNEQFF.

The V call is TRBV5-1, the J call TRBJ2-1; the match to TRBD2 covers 8 bases. The CDR3 spans 16 residues. With 1 base clipped from V and 7 bases from J, the junction kept 10 bases outside the gene matches. Germline V gene lookup returns CDR1 SGHRS and CDR2 YFSETQ. The CDR3 loop reads CASSLTSGRGGNEQFF. The CDR3 nucleotides are TGCGCCAGCAGCTTGACGAGCGGGAGAGGCGGGAATGAGCAGTTCTTC.

V usage is TRBV28 and J usage is TRBJ2-7, with TRBD1 matching over 9 bases. The junction had 10 bases not matched to a gene; V was cut back by 7 bases and J by 3 bases. The CDR3 has 15 residues. Germline CDR1 is MDHEN and CDR2 is SYDVKM. Written as DNA, the CDR3 is TGTGCCAGCAACTCACAGGGGGCAGGGCTCTACGAGCAGTACTTC. Protein: CASNSQGAGLYEQYF.

Only one count was recorded for this clone. The chain joins TRBV2 to TRBJ1-5, with D unresolved. Germline CDR1 SNHLY, CDR2 FYNNEI. Trimming cost V 5 bases and J 7 bases, with 18 bases left between them. The CDR3 is made up of 15 amino acids. CDR3 region: CASSIEHGLYQPQHF. CDR3 DNA sequence: TGTGCCAGCAGTATCGAACACGGGTTATACCAGCCCCAGCATTTT.

This clone was detected once. V usage is TRBV5-4 and J usage is TRBJ2-5; 9 nucleotides match TRBD1. Losses at the gene ends were 5 bases for V and 2 bases for J; bases not matched to a gene: 4. CDR1 and CDR2 from the germline V gene are SGHNT and YYREEE (reference sequence). The CDR3 runs to 14 residues. In DNA form, the CDR3 reads TGTGCCAGCAGACCCGGGACAGGGCAAGAGACCCAGTACTTC. It codes for CASRPGTGQETQYF.

This chain links TRBV2 with TRBJ2-1, with 10 bases lining up with TRBD1. The ends lost 5 bases at V and 8 bases at J; junction bases unmatched: 6. This CDR3 is 14 amino acids long. Germline CDR1 is SNHLY and CDR2 is FYNNEI. CDR3 region: CASSPTGGVYEQFF. CDR3 nucleotides: TGTGCCAGCAGTCCGACAGGGGGCGTTTATGAGCAGTTCTTC.

This clone was seen more than once but under ten times. The chain recombines TRBV30 with TRBJ1-1; D not certain. CDR3 length: 14 residues. Deletions cut 0 bases from V and 0 bases from J, with 8 bases between. Germline assignment: CDR1 GTSNPN and CDR2 SVGIG (reference sequence). The CDR3 sequence is CAWSVGTLNTEAFF. The CDR3 DNA is TGTGCCTGGAGTGTTGGAACACTGAACACTGAAGCTTTCTTT.

The CDR3 reads CASTPGQGGNTIYF. For the CDR3, the DNA is TGTGCCAGTACTCCGGGACAGGGCGGAAACACCATATATTTT. The chain is built from TRBV19 and TRBJ1-3; 9 nucleotides agree with TRBD1. The V and J ends lost 7 bases and 4 bases, in that order; junction bases with no gene match: 5. Germline CDR1 and CDR2: LNHDA and SQIVND (reference sequence). The CDR3 contains 14 residues.

In the case of this clone: An end of the junction differs from the germline gene, which may be a read error. The rearrangement links TRBV2 to TRBJ1-5; D gene ambiguous. The CDR3 is 15 residues long. Looked up from germline, CDR1 is SNHLY and CDR2 is FYNNEI. As DNA, the CDR3 is TGTGCCAGCAGTGACTTTTATAGGCGCAACCAGCCCCAGCATTTT. Translated, it gives CASSDFYRRNQPQHF.

V and J are TRBV19 and TRBJ1-5; 10 bases agree with TRBD1. The ends lost 1 base at V and 5 bases at J; junction bases unmatched: 2. Germline CDR1 is LNHDA and CDR2 is SQIVND (reference sequence). The CDR3 has 15 amino acids. CDR3 protein: CASSIAGTGDQPQHF. CDR3 coding DNA: TGTGCCAGTAGTATAGCGGGGACAGGGGATCAGCCCCAGCATTTT.

The rearrangement links TRBV13 to TRBJ2-5; a weak D match, TRBD1 (5 bases). With 5 bases removed from V and 7 bases from J, the gap between germline ends came to 14 bases. The CDR3 contains 13 residues. The germline V gene encodes CDR1 PRHDT and CDR2 FYEKMQ (reference sequence). The chain's CDR3 is CASSVGPEGTQYF. The CDR3 DNA follows: TGTGCCAGCAGCGTGGGGCCCGAAGGGACCCAGTACTTC.

This chain joins TRBV19 and TRBJ1-3, with D possibly being TRBD1 (5 bases). V lost 4 bases, J lost 1 base, and 20 bases lay in between. The germline CDR1 and CDR2 sequences are LNHDA and SQIVND (reference sequence). The CDR3 runs to 18 residues. The CDR3 spells CASSTVSLGTLSGNTIYF. The CDR3 DNA follows: TGTGCCAGTAGTACCGTGTCCCTGGGGACTCTGTCTGGAAACACCATATATTTT.

With respect to this clone: This sequence may be a read error, since a much larger clone differs from it by one base. The rearrangement joins TRBV27 to TRBJ2-7; no firm D call. The CDR3 has 13 residues. Germline values: CDR1 MNHEY, CDR2 SMNVEV (reference sequence). Trimming shortened V by 0 bases and J by 2 bases, and 5 bases separated the two germline ends. The CDR3 reads CASSLSSPYEQYF. The CDR3 coding sequence is TGTGCCAGCAGTTTATCGTCCCCCTACGAGCAGTACTTC.

The rearrangement joins TRBV2 to TRBJ2-3; 11 positions agree with TRBD2. The CDR3 consists of 17 residues. Germline V CDR1 and CDR2: SNHLY, FYNNEI. V dropped 6 bases and J dropped 2; count of bases not matched to a gene: 10. CDR3 loop: CASSGTSGRLLTDTQYF. CDR3 coding DNA: TGTGCCAGCAGCGGGACTAGCGGAAGACTCCTCACAGATACGCAGTATTTT. The full variable domain, completed using reference TRBV2 and TRBJ2-3, is EPEVTQTPSHQVTQMGQEVILRCVPISNHLYFYWYRQILGQKVEFLVSFYNNEISEKSEIFDDQFSVERPDGSNFTLKIRSTKLEDSAMYFCASSGTSGRLLTDTQYFGPGTRLTVL.

The chain recombines TRBV19 with TRBJ1-5, with D maybe TRBD1 (6 bases). Germline CDR1 and CDR2: LNHDA and SQIVND (reference sequence). The V end lost 0 bases, the J end lost 7 bases, and 16 bases lay between the germline ends. The CDR3 has 16 residues. CDR3 amino acids: CASSIDSRGSPQPQHF. CDR3 coding DNA: TGTGCCAGTAGTATAGATAGTAGGGGGTCCCCCCAGCCCCAGCATTTT.